This is a list of T cell receptor beta chains from one sample in a study of neoadjuvant nivolumab and ipilimumab in lung cancer. Profiled with immunoSEQ multiplex PCR; TCRdb holds only in-frame clones, not every one. The repertoire holds fewer than 20,000 clones, with around 87% as singletons. The sequences come from peripheral blood, collected before neoadjuvant nivolumab, alone or with ipilimumab. The receptors shown here come from an adult with non-small cell lung cancer. Both conserved end residues are part of each CDR3. The order of the fields is V gene, J gene, CDR3 protein.

TRBV15,TRBJ2-7,CATSRESGRGHEQYF
TRBV18,TRBJ1-2,CASSPGGESGYTF
TRBV30,TRBJ2-4,CAWSENGLAGKKNIQYF
TRBV6-5,TRBJ1-1,CASTRFVNTEAFF
TRBV18,TRBJ2-2,CASSPIQLSTGELFF
TRBV5-4,TRBJ2-2,CASSLGPSYTTGELFF
TRBV7-3,TRBJ1-2,CASSPGTATYGYTF
TRBV18,TRBJ1-2,CASSPQAGSQSDGYTF
TRBV2,TRBJ1-5,CASSAGTGNQPQHF
TRBV6-5,TRBJ1-1,CASSIPGQGGTEAFF
TRBV7-2,TRBJ1-1,CASSWTVTEAFF
TRBV5-7,TRBJ2-3,CASSLEGRAVDTQYF
TRBV9,TRBJ2-3,CASSVGWGLAGTDTQYF
TRBV5-1,TRBJ2-3,CASSQGPSTDTQYF
TRBV5-7,TRBJ2-5,CASSLGQGRETQYF
TRBV30,TRBJ2-5,CGAVDQETQYF
TRBV7-2,TRBJ1-1,CASSYLRDPRRGLNTEAFF
TRBV5-4,TRBJ2-7,CASSLDNYEQYF
TRBV6-1,TRBJ1-3,CASSEQAALGNTIYF
TRBV7-9,TRBJ1-2,CASSSATGNYGYTF
TRBV14,TRBJ2-6,CASSQVGGGTGANVLTF
TRBV28,TRBJ2-7,CASSLLAGTYEQYF
TRBV15,TRBJ2-7,CATSRVTSGSYEQYF
TRBV30,TRBJ2-2,CAWSVKQGGGAGELFF
TRBV27,TRBJ2-6,CASSFGVTGANVLTF
TRBV4-1,TRBJ2-7,CASSHGGTSYEQYF
TRBV11-2,TRBJ2-3,CASSLVTSGTDTQYF
TRBV13,TRBJ2-1,CASSIAGGVSDEQFF
TRBV5-1,TRBJ1-5,CASSRGQGDQPQHF
TRBV6-1,TRBJ2-7,CASERDTGGYEQYF
TRBV19,TRBJ1-1,CASKGTHLNTEAFF
TRBV6-1,TRBJ2-3,CASSERLSSNTDTQYF
TRBV18,TRBJ2-7,CASSPPTNSYEQYF
TRBV7-3,TRBJ2-7,CASSLDSSYEQYF
TRBV6-5,TRBJ2-1,CASRSLAGAHNEQFF
TRBV27,TRBJ1-2,CASSFGTGSYGYTF